Described below is a single T cell receptor (beta chain) sequence and its context. The sample comes from a study of blood T cell repertoires in COVID-19. Generated by immunoSEQ multiplex PCR, the TCRdb table keeps only in-frame clones and is missing some. The repertoire holds 150,000 to 200,000 clones, with roughly 83% as singletons. The clonotype comes from a woman aged 25 to 45 who had recovered from COVID-19. The specimen was PBMCs or T cells enriched from blood (not recorded which).

Here the CDR3 reads CAISGGGRIGDTGELFF. The CDR3 DNA reads as TGTGCCATCAGTGGCGGGGGGAGAATAGGAGACACCGGGGAGCTGTTTTTT. The rearrangement joins TRBV10-3 to TRBJ2-2; TRBD2 aligns across 8 bases. Per the germline V gene, CDR1 is ENHRY and CDR2 is SYGVKD. V dropped 4 bases and J dropped 3; count of bases not matched to a gene: 10. CDR3 length: 17 amino acids.